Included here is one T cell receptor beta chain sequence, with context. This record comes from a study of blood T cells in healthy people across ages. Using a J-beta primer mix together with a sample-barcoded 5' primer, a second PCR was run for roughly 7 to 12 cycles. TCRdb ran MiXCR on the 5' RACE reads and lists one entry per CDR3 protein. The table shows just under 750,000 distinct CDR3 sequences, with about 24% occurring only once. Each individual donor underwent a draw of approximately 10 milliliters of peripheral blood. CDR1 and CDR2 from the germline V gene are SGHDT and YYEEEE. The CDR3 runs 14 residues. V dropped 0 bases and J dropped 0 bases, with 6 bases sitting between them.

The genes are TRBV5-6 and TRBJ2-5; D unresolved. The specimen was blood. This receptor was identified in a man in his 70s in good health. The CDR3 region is CASSLVVYQETQYF. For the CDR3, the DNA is TGTGCCAGCAGCTTGGTGGTCTACCAAGAGACCCAGTACTTC.